The next 10 T cell receptor beta chains were all read from a single sample in a study of T cell repertoires in cytomegalovirus infection. TCRdb reanalysed the reads using MiXCR and keeps one entry per CDR3 protein. The sample includes some 250,000 distinct CDR3 sequences, 9.1% of them seen just once. Sequencing input: PBMCs. Receptor source: a human donor in good health (CMV status not recorded). Some clones in this sample may be carry-over from other donors' samples.

The rearrangement uses TRBV14 and TRBJ2-4, with D unclear. V shed 0 bases and J shed 4 bases, with 7 bases lying between them. Germline loops: CDR1 SGHDN, CDR2 FVKESK. There are 14 residues in the CDR3. The DNA of the CDR3 is TGTGCCAGCAGCCAAGATCGGCAGAAAAACATTCAGTACTTC. Translated: CASSQDRQKNIQYF. Full variable domain (outside the CDR3, taken from reference TRBV14 and TRBJ2-4): EAGVTQFPSHSVIEKGQTVTLRCDPISGHDNLYWYRRVMGKEIKFLLHFVKESKQDESGMPNNRFLAERTGGTYSTLKVQPAELEDSGVYFCASSQDRQKNIQYFGAGTRLSVL.

This clonotype was counted many times. CDR3 in amino acids: CASSYSGTPGGNTIYF. As DNA, the CDR3 is TGTGCCAGCAGCTACTCCGGGACCCCCGGTGGAAACACCATATATTTT. The chain employs TRBV7-2 and TRBJ1-3; D possibly corresponds to TRBD1 (5 bases). The CDR3 covers 16 residues. Germline loops: CDR1 SGHTA, CDR2 FQGNSA. The V and J ends lost 4 bases and 3 bases respectively, with 16 bases between them.

Many counts were recorded for this clonotype. This chain connects TRBV6-1 to TRBJ2-2; D possibly corresponds to TRBD2 (6 bases). Trimming stripped 6 bases from V and 2 bases from J, with 7 bases between. The CDR3 is 13 amino acids. Germline values: CDR1 MNHNS, CDR2 SASEGT. CDR3 sequence (DNA): TGTGCCAGCAGGGACTATAACACCGGGGAGCTGTTTTTT. Translating gives CASRDYNTGELFF.

This clonotype came up many times. V usage is TRBV4-2 and J usage is TRBJ2-2, with D perhaps given as TRBD1 or TRBD2 (6 bases each). Germline V gives CDR1 LGHNA, CDR2 YNFKEQ. The ends were cut back, 4 bases at V and 4 bases at J, with 13 bases in the middle. The CDR3 has 15 residues. Written as DNA, the CDR3 is TGTGCCAGCAGCCCAGAGGGGGGAGGCACCGGGGAGCTGTTTTTT. Translated: CASSPEGGGTGELFF.

The genes are TRBV5-5 and TRBJ1-2; D is unresolved. Trimming removed 5 bases at V and 7 bases at J, with 9 bases between. The CDR3 contains 11 residues. In germline, CDR1 is SGHKS, CDR2 YYEKEE (reference sequence). CDR3 sequence reads: CASSRGLGYTF. The CDR3 DNA reads as TGTGCCAGCAGTCGTGGGCTTGGCTACACCTTC.

This clonotype came up many times. The rearrangement links TRBV5-6 to TRBJ1-2; unclear D gene. The CDR3 spans 14 residues. V gave up 0 bases and J gave up 6 bases, with 12 bases separating them. The germline V gene has CDR1 SGHDT and CDR2 YYEEEE. DNA of the CDR3: TGTGCCAGCAGCTTGGGGCAGCTTTCTCATGGCTACACCTTC. This translates into CASSLGQLSHGYTF.

This clonotype was seen ten or more times. The chain uses TRBV20-1 and TRBJ2-7; 10 nucleotides match TRBD2. CDR1 is DFQATT, CDR2 SNEGSKA, per germline (reference sequence). The CDR3 covers 14 residues. After removal of 6 bases from V and 3 bases from J, the junction contained 8 bases not matched to a gene. This CDR3 is CSARTSGHIYEQYF. Here the CDR3 DNA reads TGCAGTGCGCGGACTAGCGGTCATATCTACGAGCAGTACTTC.

CDR3: CASSLEGAGSGNTIYF. The CDR3 bases are TGTGCCAGCAGTTTAGAGGGGGCCGGCTCTGGAAACACCATATATTTT. The chain couples TRBV12-3 or TRBV12-4 to TRBJ1-3; 7 positions agree with TRBD1. This CDR3 spans 16 amino acids. Trimming removed 1 base from V and 0 bases from J; junction bases left unmatched: 3.

V and J are TRBV25-1 and TRBJ1-4; 7 nucleotides line up with TRBD1. The CDR3 loop spans 15 amino acids. V lost 6 bases to trimming and J lost 3 bases; unmatched junction nucleotides: 7. CDR1 and CDR2 (germline): MGHDK, SYGVNS. As DNA, the CDR3 is TGTGCCAGCAGCCCACCGGGACAGCCTAATGAAAAACTGTTTTTT. It encodes CASSPPGQPNEKLFF.

The CDR3 spells CASSNARTGELFF. The CDR3 DNA reads TGTGCCAGCAGCAACGCCCGGACCGGGGAGCTGTTTTTT. V gene TRBV7-3 combines with J gene TRBJ2-2; D uncertain. Trimming took 5 bases from V and 5 from J, leaving 9 bases between them. This CDR3 is 13 amino acids long. Germline-derived CDR1 and CDR2 are SGHTA and FQGTGA.